The clone carrying this T cell receptor (beta chain) has at least ten counts. Its antigen remains unknown. This entry is derived from a study of Graves' ophthalmopathy and Graves' hyperthyroidism. Trimming removed 5 bases from V and 0 bases from J, with 11 bases in between. CDR3 length: 15 residues. CDR1 is LNHNV and CDR2 is YYDKDF in the germline V gene (reference sequence). The study amplified TCR beta CDR3 regions using RNA transcripts. HTBI-primed RT-PCR formed the first round, and a multiplex PCR formed the second. One entry per CDR3 protein results from TCRdb running MiXCR on the multiplex PCR reads. The repertoire has a few hundred thousand distinct CDR3 sequences, less than 20% of them found once; the top ten carry 5.5% to 7%. Uncontrolled infections, other autoimmune diseases, pregnancy or lactation barred patients from enrollment. Diagnostic conclusions were grounded in clinical symptoms, serum thyroxine, TRAb, thyroid ultrasound and orbital computed tomography. An approximately 10 ml volume of fresh peripheral blood provided the PBMCs.

Study outcomes and limitations: Ophthalmopathy progression was predicted with around 71% sensitivity and about 72% specificity.

Sample: peripheral blood. The genes are TRBV15 and TRBJ1-5; D is uncertain. The receptor comes from a woman aged 18-29 years with stable Graves' hyperthyroidism. CDR3 nucleotide sequence: TGTGCCACCAGCCCACAACGGAATAGCAATCAGCCCCAGCATTTT. Residues: CATSPQRNSNQPQHF.